The 31 T cell receptor beta chains below come from one sample, sequenced in a study of cytomegalovirus exposure and HLA in healthy donors. TCRdb's copy holds only in-frame clones and misses some; the assay was immunoSEQ multiplex PCR. The sample yields 60,000 to 85,000 clones, 94% seen once. The specimen was PBMCs. The receptors stem from a man aged 18 to 30 in good health and CMV-seropositive.

J is TRBJ1-1 and V is TRBV2; D is unresolved. Trimming pared 4 bases from V and 5 bases from J, leaving 11 bases between. Germline values: CDR1 SNHLY, CDR2 FYNNEI. The CDR3 runs to 13 residues. The CDR3 DNA reads as TGTGCCAGCAGTGTCGAGGGTCGGACTGAAGCTTTCTTT. Its protein is CASSVEGRTEAFF.

The chain joins TRBV28 to TRBJ1-2; D is unclear. Germline V gives CDR1 MDHEN, CDR2 SYDVKM. Trimming took off 5 bases at V and 4 bases at J, with 14 bases between the two ends. The CDR3 loop spans 14 amino acids. The CDR3 DNA reads TGTGCCAGCAGTACAAGGCGTAGCGGCTATGGCTACACCTTC. Its translation is CASSTRRSGYGYTF.

The chain is built from TRBV27 and TRBJ2-5; D may be TRBD2 (5 bases). Trimming removed 0 bases from V and 4 bases from J, with 9 bases in between. In germline, CDR1 is MNHEY, CDR2 SMNVEV (reference sequence). This CDR3 spans 14 amino acids. The CDR3, as DNA: TGTGCCAGCAGTTTATCGTATGGAGGAGAGACCCAGTACTTC. This gives the protein CASSLSYGGETQYF.

The V gene is TRBV30, the J gene TRBJ1-4; no firm D call. The ends were cut back, 0 bases at V and 0 bases at J, with 14 bases in the middle. The germline V gene encodes CDR1 GTSNPN and CDR2 SVGIG (reference sequence). The length of the CDR3 is 17 residues. CDR3 nucleotide sequence: TGTGCCTGGAGTGTAGCAGACCACCTAGCAACTAATGAAAAACTGTTTTTT. It encodes CAWSVADHLATNEKLFF.

The chain uses TRBV19 and TRBJ2-1; D is uncertain. V lost 5 bases and J lost 9, with 14 bases in between. The V gene's germline CDR1 is LNHDA and CDR2 SQIVND (reference sequence). The CDR3 runs 13 residues. The CDR3 DNA is TGTGCCAGTAGTCCGCGTGAGTTCGGTGAGCAGTTCTTC. Its translation is CASSPREFGEQFF.

The V call is TRBV12-5, the J call TRBJ1-5; possibly TRBD1 for D (5 bases). CDR3 length equals 16 residues. CDR1 and CDR2 from the germline V gene are LGHNT and FRNRAP. The V end was cut by 6 bases, the J end by 1 base, with 16 bases between. The CDR3 is CASGRRLGGSNQPQHF. The DNA of the CDR3 is TGTGCTAGTGGCCGGAGGTTGGGGGGGAGCAATCAGCCCCAGCATTTT. The complete variable domain, with remaining parts taken from reference TRBV12-5 and TRBJ1-5, reads DARVTQTPRHKVTEMGQEVTMRCQPILGHNTVFWYRQTMMQGLELLAYFRNRAPLDDSGMPKDRFSAEMPDATLATLKIQPSEPRDSAVYFCASGRRLGGSNQPQHFGDGTRLSIL.

The chain has TRBV10-1 and TRBJ2-1, with TRBD2 identical over 9 bases. The CDR3 length is 15 residues. J lost 2 bases, V lost 6 bases, and 5 bases had no gene match. Germline V gives CDR1 WNHNN, CDR2 SYGVQD (reference sequence). CDR3 protein: CASSPTSGAYNEQFF. Written as DNA, the CDR3 is TGCGCCAGCAGCCCGACTAGCGGCGCCTACAATGAGCAGTTCTTC.

This chain uses TRBV10-1 with TRBJ2-5; TRBD1 is a possible D gene (6 bases). The end of the DNA aligns better with TRBJ2-7, so the J call may be wrong. From germline, CDR1 is WNHNN and CDR2 SYGVQD (reference sequence). The CDR3 sequence is 13 residues long. This CDR3 is CARTTAGDHEQYF. The CDR3 DNA reads as TGCGCCAGAACAACTGCAGGGGACCACGAGCAGTACTTC.

This clone has just one count. In DNA, the CDR3 is TGCAGCGTTGAAGATTTCCAGGCCTACAATGAGCAGTTCTTC. Its protein is CSVEDFQAYNEQFF. This sequence joins TRBV29-1 and TRBJ2-1; D gene ambiguous. The V end was cut by 0 bases, the J end by 2 bases, with 8 bases between. The V gene's germline CDR1 is SQVTM and CDR2 ANQGSEA. The CDR3 runs 14 residues.

The chain uses TRBV6-1 and TRBJ2-7, with D possibly matching TRBD2 (6 bases). V was clipped by 3 bases and J by 3 bases, with 12 bases between them. This CDR3 spans 14 amino acids. The V gene's germline CDR1 is MNHNS and CDR2 SASEGT. The CDR3 DNA reads TGTGCCAGCAGTGACCCTGGGGGGTTCTACGAGCAGTACTTC. It codes for CASSDPGGFYEQYF.

The J gene is TRBJ2-7, the V gene TRBV9, with TRBD1 matching over 7 bases. With 0 bases clipped from V and 5 bases from J, the junction kept 8 bases outside the gene matches. CDR1 is SGDLS and CDR2 is YYNGEE in the germline V gene. There are 15 residues in the CDR3. CDR3 nucleotide sequence: TGTGCCAGCAGCGTAGGTGAGACAGGGAACCACGAGCAGTACTTC. Translated: CASSVGETGNHEQYF.

In DNA, the CDR3 is TGTGCCAGCAGGGGGCTAAATAGCTACGAGCAGTACTTC. This encodes CASRGLNSYEQYF. This sequence joins TRBV6-1 and TRBJ2-7; weak D call: TRBD1 (5 bases). V gave up 6 bases and J gave up 3 bases, with 12 bases separating them. In germline, CDR1 is MNHNS, CDR2 SASEGT. The CDR3 length is 13 residues.

This clone was observed once. The gene calls are TRBV29-1 and TRBJ1-5; TRBD1 might be the D (6 bases). Germline V gene lookup returns CDR1 SQVTM and CDR2 ANQGSEA. With 5 bases removed from V and 1 base from J, the gap between germline ends came to 12 bases. The CDR3 totals 14 residues. In DNA form, the CDR3 reads TGCAGCGTTCAATACGGACAGAGCAATCAGCCCCAGCATTTT. Amino acids: CSVQYGQSNQPQHF.

The V call is TRBV6-4, the J call TRBJ1-1, with 9 bases fitting TRBD1. The CDR3 loop spans 16 amino acids. J gave up 0 bases and V 7 bases, and 9 bases lay outside the gene matches. CDR1 is MRHNA and CDR2 is SNTAGT in the germline V gene. In nucleotides, the CDR3 is TGTGCCAGCATCTACGACAGGGGGGCAATGAACACTGAAGCTTTCTTT. It yields the protein CASIYDRGAMNTEAFF.

This clone was picked up one time. DNA for the CDR3: TGTGCCAGCAGTTACGCGCTAGTGGAGGGTTGGAATGAGCAGTTCTTC. Translated, it gives CASSYALVEGWNEQFF. The chain is built from TRBV6-6 and TRBJ2-1, with D perhaps matching TRBD2 (6 bases). The V gene lost 2 bases and the J gene lost 7 bases, with 18 bases spanning the gap. Germline V CDR1 and CDR2: MNHNY, SVGAGI (reference sequence). This CDR3 is 16 amino acids long.

This clone was observed once. This chain links TRBV19 with TRBJ2-5; a weak D match, TRBD1 (5 bases). Germline CDR1 and CDR2: LNHDA and SQIVND (reference sequence). The CDR3 is 12 residues long. V lost 6 bases and J lost 4, with 9 bases in between. This chain's CDR3 is CASSREGETQYF. CDR3 bases: TGTGCCAGTAGCAGGGAAGGAGAGACCCAGTACTTC. The full variable domain, completed using reference TRBV19 and TRBJ2-5, is DGGITQSPKYLFRKEGQNVTLSCEQNLNHDAMYWYRQDPGQGLRLIYYSQIVNDFQKGDIAEGYSVSREKKESFPLTVTSAQKNPTAFYLCASSREGETQYFGPGTRLLVL.

This clone was detected once. The chain joins TRBV2 to TRBJ2-7; 10 positions match TRBD1. CDR1 is SNHLY and CDR2 is FYNNEI in the germline V gene. With V trimmed by 6 bases and J by 4 bases, 12 bases remained unmatched. The CDR3 has 16 residues. For the CDR3, the DNA is TGTGCCAGCAGAGTCCGGGACAGGGGCTCACCATACGAGCAGTACTTC. The encoded protein is CASRVRDRGSPYEQYF.

The V gene is TRBV6-6, the J gene TRBJ2-7, with D hard to call. The ends were cut back, 2 bases at V and 0 bases at J, with 11 bases in the middle. The germline CDR1 and CDR2 sequences are MNHNY and SVGAGI (reference sequence). The CDR3 has 15 residues. The CDR3 here is CASSYTLFSSYEQYF. In DNA form, the CDR3 reads TGTGCCAGCAGTTACACTCTATTTAGCTCCTACGAGCAGTACTTC.

The genes are TRBV9 and TRBJ1-1, with unresolved D. This CDR3 contains 13 residues. Per germline, CDR1 SGDLS and CDR2 YYNGEE. Trimming removed 0 bases from V and 0 bases from J, with 3 bases in between. CDR3 DNA: TGTGCCAGCAGCGTAGCTCTGAACACTGAAGCTTTCTTT. Amino acid sequence: CASSVALNTEAFF.

This chain connects TRBV7-9 to TRBJ1-1; 7 bases are shared with TRBD1. CDR1 SEHNR and CDR2 FQNEAQ come from the germline V gene (reference sequence). The J segment lost 1 base and the V segment lost 4 bases, leaving 9 bases of the junction unmatched. This CDR3 comprises 16 residues. The CDR3 protein is CASSSRETGRNTEAFF. DNA of the CDR3: TGTGCCAGCAGCTCCCGTGAGACAGGGAGGAACACTGAAGCTTTCTTT.

This clone came up once. The chain has TRBV6-1 and TRBJ1-2, with TRBD1 identical over 7 bases. There are 15 residues in the CDR3. Trimming removed 4 bases from V and 4 bases from J; junction bases left unmatched: 9. CDR1 is MNHNS and CDR2 is SASEGT in the germline V gene. The CDR3: CASSGQTGKSYGYTF. The DNA of the CDR3 is TGTGCCAGCAGTGGCCAGACAGGGAAGAGCTATGGCTACACCTTC.

CDR3 loop: CASNMRESYNEQFF. In DNA form, the CDR3 reads TGTGCCAGCAATATGAGGGAATCCTACAATGAGCAGTTCTTC. This chain connects TRBV25-1 to TRBJ2-1; TRBD2 might be the D (5 bases). This CDR3 region has 14 residues. V lost 7 bases, J lost 1 base, and 11 bases lay in between. From germline, CDR1 is MGHDK and CDR2 SYGVNS. Combining the CDR3 with reference TRBV25-1 and TRBJ2-1 gives the whole variable domain EADIYQTPRYLVIGTGKKITLECSQTMGHDKMYWYQQDPGMELHLIHYSYGVNSTEKGDLSSESTVSRIRTEHFPLTLESARPSHTSQYLCASNMRESYNEQFFGPGTRLTVL.

This rearrangement joins TRBV30 to TRBJ2-5; 8 positions match TRBD1. The germline V gene has CDR1 GTSNPN and CDR2 SVGIG (reference sequence). CDR3 length: 13 residues. Germline trimming cut 4 bases from V and 3 bases from J; bases unmatched to any gene: 4. This CDR3 is CAWTTGAEETQYF. In DNA form, the CDR3 reads TGTGCCTGGACGACAGGGGCGGAAGAGACCCAGTACTTC.

The rearrangement joins TRBV5-1 to TRBJ1-4; D might be TRBD1 (6 bases). The ends were cut back, 0 bases at V and 5 bases at J, with 14 bases in the middle. This CDR3 is built from 16 residues. Looked up from germline, CDR1 is SGHRS and CDR2 is YFSETQ. In DNA, the CDR3 is TGCGCCAGCAGCTTGGCCGGGCGGGGGACAAATGAAAAACTGTTTTTT. Translated, it gives CASSLAGRGTNEKLFF.

V gene TRBV19 combines with J gene TRBJ1-2, with TRBD1 matching 7 bases. The junction had 5 bases not matched to a gene; V was cut back by 6 bases and J by 4 bases. CDR3 length equals 13 residues. Germline assignment: CDR1 LNHDA and CDR2 SQIVND (reference sequence). The CDR3 coding sequence is TGTGCCAGTAGGTCGACAGGGCGCTATGGCTACACCTTC. This sequence encodes CASRSTGRYGYTF.

V and J are TRBV12-5 and TRBJ1-1; D is unclear. The CDR3 spans 13 residues. The germline CDR1 and CDR2 sequences are LGHNT and FRNRAP. The V end was cut by 7 bases, the J end by 0 bases, with 9 bases between. Here the CDR3 reads CASVNGMNTEAFF. CDR3 nucleotide sequence: TGTGCTAGTGTGAACGGGATGAACACTGAAGCTTTCTTT. Complete variable domain (other parts from reference TRBV12-5 and TRBJ1-1): DARVTQTPRHKVTEMGQEVTMRCQPILGHNTVFWYRQTMMQGLELLAYFRNRAPLDDSGMPKDRFSAEMPDATLATLKIQPSEPRDSAVYFCASVNGMNTEAFFGQGTRLTVV.

This clone was found once. The chain joins TRBV28 to TRBJ2-3; D gene unclear. Germline-derived CDR1 and CDR2 are MDHEN and SYDVKM. The CDR3 has 14 amino acids. Trimming shortened V by 6 bases and J by 2 bases, and 12 bases separated the two germline ends. The CDR3 region has the DNA TGTGCCAGCAGGCAAACTAAGCCCACAGATACGCAGTATTTT. Its protein is CASRQTKPTDTQYF. The full variable domain, completed using reference TRBV28 and TRBJ2-3, is DVKVTQSSRYLVKRTGEKVFLECVQDMDHENMFWYRQDPGLGLRLIYFSYDVKMKEKGDIPEGYSVSREKKERFSLILESASTNQTSMYLCASRQTKPTDTQYFGPGTRLTVL.

This clone was seen only once. The rearrangement uses TRBV19 and TRBJ1-2; TRBD1 matches at 7 bases. The CDR3 covers 11 residues. Germline CDR1 LNHDA, CDR2 SQIVND (reference sequence). The trim removed 3 bases at V and 11 bases at J, leaving 3 bases unmatched. The CDR3 bases are TGTGCCAGTAGTATGACAGGGTGGTACACCTTC. This gives the protein CASSMTGWYTF.

The rearrangement joins TRBV30 to TRBJ2-1, with TRBD2 identical over 16 bases. Germline values: CDR1 GTSNPN, CDR2 SVGIG (reference sequence). The length of the CDR3 is 18 residues. The V gene end was trimmed by 3 bases and the J gene end by 5 bases; junction bases not matched to a gene: 10. CDR3 bases: TGTGCCTGGAGGGGACTAGCGGGAGGGGGGACTAGGGACAATGAGCAGTTCTTC. Its translation is CAWRGLAGGGTRDNEQFF.

V and J are TRBV28 and TRBJ2-6, with 10 bases that match TRBD2. Looked up from germline, CDR1 is MDHEN and CDR2 is SYDVKM. CDR3 length: 17 amino acids. V shed 3 bases, J shed 0 bases, and the junction held 2 bases outside the gene matches. The DNA for the CDR3 is TGTGCCAGCAGTTTGAGCGGGAGGGCCTCTGGGGCCAACGTCCTGACTTTC. The encoded protein is CASSLSGRASGANVLTF.

This rearrangement joins TRBV5-4 to TRBJ1-4; D gene ambiguous. Germline V gene sequence: CDR1 SGHNT, CDR2 YYREEE (reference sequence). The CDR3 is 12 residues long. V dropped 4 bases and J dropped 7 bases, with 8 bases sitting between them. The CDR3: CASSPGSEKLFF. CDR3 sequence (DNA): TGTGCCAGCAGCCCTGGCTCTGAAAAACTGTTTTTT.